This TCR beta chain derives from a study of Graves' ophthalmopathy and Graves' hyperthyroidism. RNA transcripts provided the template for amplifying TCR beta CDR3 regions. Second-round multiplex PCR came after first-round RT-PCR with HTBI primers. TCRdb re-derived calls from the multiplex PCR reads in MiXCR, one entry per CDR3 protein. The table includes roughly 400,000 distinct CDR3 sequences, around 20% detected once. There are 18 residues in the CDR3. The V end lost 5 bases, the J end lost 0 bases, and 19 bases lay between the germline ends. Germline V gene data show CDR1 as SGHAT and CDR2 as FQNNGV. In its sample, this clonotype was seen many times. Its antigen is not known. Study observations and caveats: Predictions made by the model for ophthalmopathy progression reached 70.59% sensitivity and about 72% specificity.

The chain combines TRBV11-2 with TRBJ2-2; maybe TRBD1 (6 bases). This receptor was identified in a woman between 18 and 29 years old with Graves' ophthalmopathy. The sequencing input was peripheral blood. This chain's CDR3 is CASSHRVAGTTNTGELFF. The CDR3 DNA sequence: TGTGCCAGCAGCCATAGAGTAGCCGGGACAACGAACACCGGGGAGCTGTTTTTT.